This TCR beta chain was sequenced during a study of T-cell reconstitution after alpha-beta-depleted transplantation in children (dated by TCRdb to 2016 to 2017). Concerning the study at large: Using TCR repertoire profiling, the study followed T-cell immune reconstitution in a quantitative way in children after TCRalphabeta/CD19-depleted allogeneic hematopoietic cell transplantation.

This clonotype was detected many times. Its antigen is not yet known. The input lacks base qualities; no much larger clone sits a single base away. V loses 5 bases of germline sequence and J loses 2 bases, and the interval between the two ends is 13 bases. The cysteine opens and the phenylalanine closes a CDR3 of 14 amino acids. CDR3 DNA only is kept here, 42 bases in frame from base 1. According to the germline V gene (reference sequence), CDR1 reads MNHEY and CDR2 reads SMNVEV. Libraries were prepared through PCR. Sequencing took place on an Illumina HiSeq 2500. To normalize quantification of the TCRbeta repertoire, the TCR libraries were built with molecular barcoding that relied on unique molecular identifiers. In TCRdb, the public reads were trimmed at Q25 with fastp and aligned with MiXCR, with productive beta chains retained. Rows matching on CDR3 protein sequence are summarized as one entry with the most common DNA and genes. The sample contains around 200,000 distinct CDR3 sequences, roughly 6.8% of them found a single time. The top ten clones comprise 3% to 3.5% of the sample.

The clonotype comes from a human donor who donated a stem cell graft to a child with Wiskott-Aldrich syndrome. The chain is made from TRBV27 and TRBJ2-7; no D gene can be assigned with confidence. The source was PBMCs from the stem cell graft donor, collected from the stem cell graft. The CDR3 region has the sequence CASSRRDTTYEQYF. The nucleotides are TGTGCCAGCAGTCGACGTGACACGACCTACGAGCAGTACTTC.